This T cell receptor beta chain came from a study of T cells in Graves' hyperthyroidism and ophthalmopathy. Findings and caveats of the study: Blood samples included most of the expanded thyroid clonotypes exceeding 0.001.

The V gene lost 5 bases and the J gene lost 4 bases, with 14 bases spanning the gap. The CDR3 loop spans 15 amino acids. Germline V gene data show CDR1 as LNHDA and CDR2 as SQIVND (reference sequence). Remarks on this clonotype: The antigen remains unidentified.

RNA transcripts yielded amplified TCR beta CDR3 regions. When the TCR CDR3 underwent first-round RT-PCR, the HTBI primer set was used. TCRdb used MiXCR to reprocess the multiplex PCR reads, holding one entry per CDR3 protein. The sample includes 550,000 to 600,000 distinct CDR3 sequences, roughly a sixth seen only once; the top ten take about 20%. When ophthalmopathy did not progress within 18 months, Graves' hyperthyroidism was considered stable. Clinicians diagnosed patients from clinical symptoms, serum thyroxine and TRAb, thyroid ultrasound and orbital computed tomography. PBMCs were obtained from 9.5 to 10 ml fresh peripheral blood.

The specimen sequenced was blood. The clonotype originates from a woman in her late teens or twenties with Graves' hyperthyroidism. The V and J genes are TRBV19 and TRBJ2-2, with D possibly TRBD1 on 5 matching bases. In DNA, the CDR3 is TGTGCCAGTAGTTCTAGACAGCGACTCACCGGGGAGCTGTTTTTT. This sequence encodes CASSSRQRLTGELFF.